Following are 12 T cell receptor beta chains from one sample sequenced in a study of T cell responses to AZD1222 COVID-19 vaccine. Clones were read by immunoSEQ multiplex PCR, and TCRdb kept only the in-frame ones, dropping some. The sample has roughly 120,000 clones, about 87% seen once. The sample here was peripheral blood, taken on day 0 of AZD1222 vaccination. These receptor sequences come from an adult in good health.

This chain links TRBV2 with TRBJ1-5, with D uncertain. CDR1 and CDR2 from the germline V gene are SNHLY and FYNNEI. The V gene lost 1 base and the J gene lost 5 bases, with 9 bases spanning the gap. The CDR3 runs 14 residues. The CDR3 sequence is CASSEGEWDQPQHF. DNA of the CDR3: TGTGCCAGCAGTGAAGGGGAATGGGATCAGCCCCAGCATTTT.

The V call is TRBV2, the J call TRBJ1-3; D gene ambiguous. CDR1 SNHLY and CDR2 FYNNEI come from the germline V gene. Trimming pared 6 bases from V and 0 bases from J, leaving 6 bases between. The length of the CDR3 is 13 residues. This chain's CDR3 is CASRESSGNTIYF. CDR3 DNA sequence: TGTGCCAGCAGGGAGAGCTCTGGAAACACCATATATTTT. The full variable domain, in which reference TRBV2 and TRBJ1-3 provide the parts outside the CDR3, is EPEVTQTPSHQVTQMGQEVILRCVPISNHLYFYWYRQILGQKVEFLVSFYNNEISEKSEIFDDQFSVERPDGSNFTLKIRSTKLEDSAMYFCASRESSGNTIYFGEGSWLTVV.

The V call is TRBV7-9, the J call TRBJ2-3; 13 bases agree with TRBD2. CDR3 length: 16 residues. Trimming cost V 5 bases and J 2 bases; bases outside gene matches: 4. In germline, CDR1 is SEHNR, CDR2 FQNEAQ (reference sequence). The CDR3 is CASSPGLAGATDTQYF. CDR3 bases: TGTGCCAGCAGCCCTGGACTAGCGGGGGCCACAGATACGCAGTATTTT.

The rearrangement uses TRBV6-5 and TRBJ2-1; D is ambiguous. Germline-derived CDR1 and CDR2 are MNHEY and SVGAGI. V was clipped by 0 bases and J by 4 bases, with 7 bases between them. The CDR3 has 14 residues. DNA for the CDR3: TGTGCCAGCAGTTACTCTGAGCGTTACAATGAGCAGTTCTTC. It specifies CASSYSERYNEQFF.

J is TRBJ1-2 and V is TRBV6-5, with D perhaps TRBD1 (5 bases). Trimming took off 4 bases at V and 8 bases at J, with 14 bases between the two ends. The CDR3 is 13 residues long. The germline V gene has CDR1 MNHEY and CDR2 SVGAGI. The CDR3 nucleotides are TGTGCCAGCAGTTCCTGGGCCCAGGGCGGCTACACCTTC. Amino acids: CASSSWAQGGYTF.

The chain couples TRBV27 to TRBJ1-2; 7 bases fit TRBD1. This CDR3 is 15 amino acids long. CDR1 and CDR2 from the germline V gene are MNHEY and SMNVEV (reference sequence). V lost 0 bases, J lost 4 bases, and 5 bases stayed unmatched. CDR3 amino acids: CASSLSGRTGYGYTF. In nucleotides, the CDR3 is TGTGCCAGCAGTTTATCTGGGCGGACAGGCTATGGCTACACCTTC.

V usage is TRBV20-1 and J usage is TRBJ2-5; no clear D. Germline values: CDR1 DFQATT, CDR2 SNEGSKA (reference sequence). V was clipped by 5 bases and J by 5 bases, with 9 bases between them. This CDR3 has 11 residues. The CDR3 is CSAWIRETQYF. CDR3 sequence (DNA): TGCAGTGCTTGGATACGGGAGACCCAGTACTTC.

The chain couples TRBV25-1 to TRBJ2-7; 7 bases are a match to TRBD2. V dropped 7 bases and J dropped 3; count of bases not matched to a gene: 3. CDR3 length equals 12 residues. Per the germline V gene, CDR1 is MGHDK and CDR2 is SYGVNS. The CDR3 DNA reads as TGTGCCAGCACCGGGGACTACTACGAGCAGTACTTC. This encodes CASTGDYYEQYF.

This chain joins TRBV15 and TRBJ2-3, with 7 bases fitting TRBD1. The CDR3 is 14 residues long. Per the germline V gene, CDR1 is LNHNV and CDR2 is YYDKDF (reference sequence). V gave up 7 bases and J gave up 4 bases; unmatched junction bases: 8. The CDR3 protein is CATTPTGRPDTQYF. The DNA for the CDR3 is TGTGCCACCACCCCGACAGGGCGGCCAGATACGCAGTATTTT.

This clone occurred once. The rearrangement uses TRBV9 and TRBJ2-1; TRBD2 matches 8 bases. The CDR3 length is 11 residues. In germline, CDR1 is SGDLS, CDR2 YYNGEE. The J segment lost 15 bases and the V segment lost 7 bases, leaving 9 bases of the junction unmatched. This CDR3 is CASRSGLGLFF. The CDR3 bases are TGTGCCAGCCGCTCGGGACTAGGTCTGTTCTTC.

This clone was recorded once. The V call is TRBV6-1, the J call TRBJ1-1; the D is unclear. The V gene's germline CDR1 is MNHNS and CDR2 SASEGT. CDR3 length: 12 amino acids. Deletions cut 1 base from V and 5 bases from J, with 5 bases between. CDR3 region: CASSEGSTEAFF. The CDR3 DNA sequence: TGTGCCAGCAGTGAAGGGAGTACTGAAGCTTTCTTT.

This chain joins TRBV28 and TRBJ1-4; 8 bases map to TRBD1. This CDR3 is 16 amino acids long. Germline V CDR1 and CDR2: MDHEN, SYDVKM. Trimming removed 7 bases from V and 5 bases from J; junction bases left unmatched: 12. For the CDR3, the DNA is TGTGCCAGCACCACCAGGGGGGACAGGCTAAATGAAAAACTGTTTTTT. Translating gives CASTTRGDRLNEKLFF.